This record covers a single T cell receptor beta chain. This record comes from a study of blood T cell repertoires in COVID-19. Study summary: Acute-phase and convalescent COVID-19 samples originated in the United States, Italy and Spain. T cells, B-cell-depleted T cells, or PBMCs supplied cDNA or gDNA.

Enrolled during active infection, Seattle patients were then followed longitudinally. V was pared by 0 bases and J by 5 bases, with 12 bases between. From germline, CDR1 is SGHDT and CDR2 YYEEEE. The CDR3 consists of 14 residues. Sequenced by immunoSEQ multiplex PCR; TCRdb stores in-frame clones only, minus some. Among approximately 170,000 clones listed, approximately 95% were seen once. The sample comprised peripheral blood. This TCR was recovered from a woman between 55 and 75 years old with COVID-19, enrolled during active disease. This sequence joins TRBV5-6 and TRBJ2-7; TRBD1 might be the D (6 bases). CDR3 region: CASSLAGTQNEQYF. CDR3 nucleotides: TGTGCCAGCAGCTTGGCCGGGACACAGAACGAGCAGTACTTC.